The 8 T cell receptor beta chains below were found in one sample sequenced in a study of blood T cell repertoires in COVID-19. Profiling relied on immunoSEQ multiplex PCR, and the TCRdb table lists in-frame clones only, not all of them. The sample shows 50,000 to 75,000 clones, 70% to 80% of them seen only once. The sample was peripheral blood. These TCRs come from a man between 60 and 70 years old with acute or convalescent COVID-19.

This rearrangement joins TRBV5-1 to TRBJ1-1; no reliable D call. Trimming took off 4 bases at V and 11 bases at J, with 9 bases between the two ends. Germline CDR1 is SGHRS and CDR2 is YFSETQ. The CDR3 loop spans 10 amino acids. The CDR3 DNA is TGCGCCAGCAGCCTCGCAGCGGCTTTCTTT. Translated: CASSLAAAFF. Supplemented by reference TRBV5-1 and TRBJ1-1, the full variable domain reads KAGVTQTPRYLIKTRGQQVTLSCSPISGHRSVSWYQQTPGQGLQFLFEYFSETQRNKGNFPGRFSGRQFSNSRSEMNVSTLELGDSALYLCASSLAAAFFGQGTRLTVV.

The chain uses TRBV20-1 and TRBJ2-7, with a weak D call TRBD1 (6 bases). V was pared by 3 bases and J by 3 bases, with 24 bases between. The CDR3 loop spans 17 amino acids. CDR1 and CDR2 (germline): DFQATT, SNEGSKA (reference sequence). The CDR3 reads CSASVPRPGQPNYEQYF. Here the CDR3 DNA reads TGCAGTGCTAGTGTCCCCCGTCCGGGACAACCAAACTACGAGCAGTACTTC.

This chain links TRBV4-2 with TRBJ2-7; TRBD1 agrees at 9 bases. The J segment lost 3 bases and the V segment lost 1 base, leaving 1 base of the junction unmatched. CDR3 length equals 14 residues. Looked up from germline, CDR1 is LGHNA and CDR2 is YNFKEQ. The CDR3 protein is CASSQGTGVYEQYF. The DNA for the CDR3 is TGTGCCAGCAGCCAAGGGACAGGGGTCTACGAGCAGTACTTC.

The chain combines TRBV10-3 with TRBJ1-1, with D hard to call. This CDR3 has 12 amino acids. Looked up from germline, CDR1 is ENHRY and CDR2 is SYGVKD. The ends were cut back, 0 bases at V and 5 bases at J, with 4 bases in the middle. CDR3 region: CAISESGTEAFF. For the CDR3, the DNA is TGTGCCATCAGTGAGTCCGGGACTGAAGCTTTCTTT.

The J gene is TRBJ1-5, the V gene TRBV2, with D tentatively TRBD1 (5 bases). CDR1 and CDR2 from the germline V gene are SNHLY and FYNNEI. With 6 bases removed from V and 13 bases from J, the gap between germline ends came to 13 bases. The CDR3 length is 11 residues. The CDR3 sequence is CASRGDSDQHF. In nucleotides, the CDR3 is TGTGCCAGCAGAGGAGACAGCGATCAGCATTTT.

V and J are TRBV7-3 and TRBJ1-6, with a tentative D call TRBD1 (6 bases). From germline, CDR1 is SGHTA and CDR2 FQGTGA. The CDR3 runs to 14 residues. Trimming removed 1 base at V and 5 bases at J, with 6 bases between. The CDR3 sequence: CASSLRQDNSPLHF. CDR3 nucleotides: TGTGCCAGCAGCTTAAGACAGGATAATTCACCCCTCCACTTT.

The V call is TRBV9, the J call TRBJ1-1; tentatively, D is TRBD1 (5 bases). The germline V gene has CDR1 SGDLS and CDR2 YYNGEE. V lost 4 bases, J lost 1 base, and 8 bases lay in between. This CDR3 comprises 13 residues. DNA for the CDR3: TGTGCCAGCAGCCGGGACTGGAACACTGAAGCTTTCTTT. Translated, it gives CASSRDWNTEAFF. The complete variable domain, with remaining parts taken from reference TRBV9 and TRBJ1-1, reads DSGVTQTPKHLITATGQRVTLRCSPRSGDLSVYWYQQSLDQGLQFLIQYYNGEERAKGNILERFSAQQFPDLHSELNLSSLELGDSALYFCASSRDWNTEAFFGQGTRLTVV.

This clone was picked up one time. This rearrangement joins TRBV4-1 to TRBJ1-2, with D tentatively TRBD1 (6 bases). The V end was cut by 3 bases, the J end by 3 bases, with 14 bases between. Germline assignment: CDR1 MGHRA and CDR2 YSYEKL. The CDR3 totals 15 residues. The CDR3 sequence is CASSHSTGQYYGYTF. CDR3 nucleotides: TGCGCCAGCAGCCACTCCACTGGACAGTACTATGGCTACACCTTC.